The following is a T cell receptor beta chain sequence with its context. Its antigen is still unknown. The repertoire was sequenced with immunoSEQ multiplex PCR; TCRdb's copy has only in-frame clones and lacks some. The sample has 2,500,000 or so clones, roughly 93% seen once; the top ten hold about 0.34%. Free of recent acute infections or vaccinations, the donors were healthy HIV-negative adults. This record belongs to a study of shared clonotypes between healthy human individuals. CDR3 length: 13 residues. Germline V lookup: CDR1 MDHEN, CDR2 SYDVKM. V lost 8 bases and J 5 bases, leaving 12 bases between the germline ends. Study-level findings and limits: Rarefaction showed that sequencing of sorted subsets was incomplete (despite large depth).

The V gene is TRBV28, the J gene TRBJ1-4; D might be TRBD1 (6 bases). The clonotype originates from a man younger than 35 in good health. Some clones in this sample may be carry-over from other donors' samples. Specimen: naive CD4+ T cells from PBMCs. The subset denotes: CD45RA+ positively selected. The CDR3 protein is CASPEQGNEKLFF. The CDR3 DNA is TGTGCCAGCCCGGAACAGGGAAATGAAAAACTGTTTTTT. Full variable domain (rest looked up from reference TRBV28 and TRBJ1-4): DVKVTQSSRYLVKRTGEKVFLECVQDMDHENMFWYRQDPGLGLRLIYFSYDVKMKEKGDIPEGYSVSREKKERFSLILESASTNQTSMYLCASPEQGNEKLFFGSGTQLSVL.